This T cell receptor beta chain was captured by sequencing in a study of regulatory T cells in long-lasting Graves disease (TCRdb year 2021). Study-wide context: Patients with newly diagnosed Graves' disease had been on antithyroid drugs for under 3 months. Peripheral blood TCR sequencing and RNA sequencing compared persistent Graves' disease patients with newly diagnosed Graves' disease patients. The study was registered as a clinical trial and conducted in China. A total of around 35 samples underwent TCR sequencing, from roughly 13 patients with persistent Graves' disease and roughly 20 patients with newly diagnosed Graves' disease.

This specimen's time point label, per the study, means: newly diagnosed GD, antithyroid drugs for less than 3 months. RNA was extracted from PBMCs in TRIzol for both TCR sequencing and RNA sequencing. The diagnosis of Graves' disease was made according to American Thyroid Association guidelines. Patients for the study were recruited at an endocrinology department in Xi'an, China. Each patient gave approximately 10 milliliters of peripheral blood, collected in an EDTA anticoagulant tube. Ficoll Paque Plus density gradient separation was used to isolate PBMCs, and no further T cell sorting was performed. An Agilent 2100 Bioanalyzer and agarose gel were used to check RNA quality, and a NanoDrop 2000 was used to measure RNA concentration. A word on this clonotype: No cognate antigen has been identified for it. No quality values exist for individual bases; no much larger clone is one base distant.

The CDR3 covers 16 residues, taking in both the cysteine and the phenylalanine. Only CDR3 DNA is held: 48 bases, read in frame from base 1. From a lookup of the germline V gene, CDR1 and CDR2 are MNHEY and SVGEGT. V is reduced by 5 bases and J by 2 bases, leaving a spacing of 19 bases between them. To prepare the library, multiplex PCR was applied. Sequenced using an Illumina HiSeq 4000. CDR3 regions were amplified by Arm-PCR with iRepertoire HTBI primers to construct TCR beta libraries. PCR products were gel purified before sequencing. In the source study's methods: Gene usage analysis of CDR3 amino acid clonotypes relied on the 60 or so TRBV and 15 or so TRBJ segments identified across samples. COPE and FqMerger were used to merge filtered high-quality paired reads into contigs. BLAST was used to align contigs to the IMGT TRBV, TRBD and TRBJ reference genes, and CDR3 was defined following IMGT. Highly expanded clones were defined as clonotypes with a frequency above 0.1%. Shannon entropy was used to measure repertoire diversity, and the Gini coefficient was used to measure V-J evenness. A clonotype found in more than one individual was treated as public. The raw public reads went through TCRdb reprocessing: fastp at Q25, MiXCR clone calling, in-frame beta chains kept. All rows with the same CDR3 protein become a single entry with the most common DNA and genes. TCRdb's processing, not the authors', yielded these V and J calls. Here the sample has about 300,000 distinct CDR3 sequences; 18% occur a single time. The ten largest clones add up to 35% to 45% of the sample.

The research as a whole found: TRBV28, TRBJ1-2 and TRBJ2-5 were preferentially used in persistent disease, while TRBV20-1 and TRBJ2-1 were favored in newly diagnosed disease. Persistent patients shared more public clonotypes among themselves (around 2,800) than newly diagnosed patients did (nearly 1,000). Compared with newly diagnosed patients, persistent Graves' disease patients had lower TCR Shannon entropy and fewer highly expanded clones, which suggests clonal expansion. The authors acknowledged the small sample size as a limitation that may reduce accuracy. Sequencing and analysis were limited to the TCR beta chain. Because the primary lesion, thyroid tissue, could not be accessed, the study looked at peripheral blood alone.

The sample consisted of peripheral blood mononuclear cells (PBMCs), taken at new diagnosis, from a patient treated with antithyroid drugs. This chain joins TRBV6-2 or TRBV6-3 to TRBJ2-7, with a tentative D gene TRBD2 over 5 matching bases. This TCR came from a female donor with Graves disease. CDR3 reads: CASSEVGLPSPYEQYF. The DNA sequence is as follows: TGTGCCAGCAGTGAAGTTGGACTCCCCTCTCCCTACGAGCAGTACTTC.